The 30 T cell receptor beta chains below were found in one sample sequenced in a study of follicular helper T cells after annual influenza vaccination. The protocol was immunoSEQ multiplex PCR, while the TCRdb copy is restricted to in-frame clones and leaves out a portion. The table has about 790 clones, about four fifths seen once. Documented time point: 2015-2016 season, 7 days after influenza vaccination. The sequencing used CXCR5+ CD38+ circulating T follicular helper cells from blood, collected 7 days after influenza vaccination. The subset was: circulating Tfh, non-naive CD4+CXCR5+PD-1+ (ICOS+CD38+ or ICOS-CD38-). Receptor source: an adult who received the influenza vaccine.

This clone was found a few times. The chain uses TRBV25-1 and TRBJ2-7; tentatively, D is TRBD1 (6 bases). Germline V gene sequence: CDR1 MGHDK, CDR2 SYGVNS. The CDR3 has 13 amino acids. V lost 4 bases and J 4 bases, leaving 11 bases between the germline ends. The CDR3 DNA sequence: TGTGCCAGCAGTGCTGGACAGCTATACGAGCAGTACTTC. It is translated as CASSAGQLYEQYF.

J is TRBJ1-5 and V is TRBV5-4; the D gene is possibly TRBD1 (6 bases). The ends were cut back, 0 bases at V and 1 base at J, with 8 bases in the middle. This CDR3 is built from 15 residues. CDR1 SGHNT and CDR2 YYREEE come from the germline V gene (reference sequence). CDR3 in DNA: TGTGCCAGCAGCTTGGACGGGGGCAGCAATCAGCCCCAGCATTTT. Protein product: CASSLDGGSNQPQHF.

The CDR3 sequence is CAWSDLYEQYF. The DNA of the CDR3 is TGTGCCTGGAGTGACCTCTACGAGCAGTACTTC. The V call is TRBV30, the J call TRBJ2-7; no firm D call. In germline, CDR1 is GTSNPN, CDR2 SVGIG (reference sequence). Trimming stripped 1 base from V and 3 bases from J, with 4 bases between. The CDR3 is made up of 11 amino acids.

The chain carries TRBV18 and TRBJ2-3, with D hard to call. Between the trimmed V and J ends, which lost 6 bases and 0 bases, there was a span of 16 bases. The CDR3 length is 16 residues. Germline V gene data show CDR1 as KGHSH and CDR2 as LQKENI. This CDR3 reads CASSPTGIPSTDTQYF. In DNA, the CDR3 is TGTGCCAGCTCCCCTACTGGGATTCCTAGCACAGATACGCAGTATTTT. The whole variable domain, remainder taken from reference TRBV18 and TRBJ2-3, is NAGVMQNPRHLVRRRGQEARLRCSPMKGHSHVYWYRQLPEEGLKFMVYLQKENIIDESGMPKERFSAEFPKEGPSILRIQQVVRGDSAAYFCASSPTGIPSTDTQYFGPGTRLTVL.

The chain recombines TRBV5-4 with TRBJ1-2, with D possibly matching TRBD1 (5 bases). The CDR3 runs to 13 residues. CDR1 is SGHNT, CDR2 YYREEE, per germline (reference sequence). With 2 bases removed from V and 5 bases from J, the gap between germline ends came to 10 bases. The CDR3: CASSLDSGYGYTF. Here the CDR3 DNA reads TGTGCCAGCAGCTTAGACAGCGGGTATGGCTACACCTTC.

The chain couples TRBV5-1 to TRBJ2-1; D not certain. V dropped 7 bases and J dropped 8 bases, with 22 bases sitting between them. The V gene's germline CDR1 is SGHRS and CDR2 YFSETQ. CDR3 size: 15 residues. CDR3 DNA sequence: TGCGCCAGCGCCCCGTCTGGTTACGACGTGGATGAGCAGTTCTTC. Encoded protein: CASAPSGYDVDEQFF.

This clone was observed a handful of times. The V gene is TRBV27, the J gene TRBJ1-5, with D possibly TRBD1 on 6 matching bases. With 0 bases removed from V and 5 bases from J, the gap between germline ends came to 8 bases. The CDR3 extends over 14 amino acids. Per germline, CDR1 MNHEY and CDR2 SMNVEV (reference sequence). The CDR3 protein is CASSLSGGDQPQHF. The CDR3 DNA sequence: TGTGCCAGCAGTTTATCGGGGGGCGATCAGCCCCAGCATTTT.

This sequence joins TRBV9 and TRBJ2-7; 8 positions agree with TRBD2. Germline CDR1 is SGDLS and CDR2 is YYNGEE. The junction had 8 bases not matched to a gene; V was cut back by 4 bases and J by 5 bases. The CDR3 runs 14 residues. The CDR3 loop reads CASSSPGGGDEQYF. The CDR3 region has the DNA TGTGCCAGCAGCTCCCCGGGGGGGGGTGACGAGCAGTACTTC.

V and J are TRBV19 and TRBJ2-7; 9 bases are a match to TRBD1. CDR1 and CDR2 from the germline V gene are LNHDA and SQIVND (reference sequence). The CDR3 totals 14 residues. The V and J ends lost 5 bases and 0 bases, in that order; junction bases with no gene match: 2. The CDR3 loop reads CASSWDRASYEQYF. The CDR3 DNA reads TGTGCCAGTAGTTGGGACAGGGCCTCCTACGAGCAGTACTTC.

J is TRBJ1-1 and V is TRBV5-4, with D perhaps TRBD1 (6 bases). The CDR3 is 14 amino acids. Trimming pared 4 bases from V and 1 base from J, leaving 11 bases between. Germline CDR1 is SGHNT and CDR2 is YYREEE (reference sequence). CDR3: CASSLRGPNTEAFF. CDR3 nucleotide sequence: TGTGCCAGCAGCCTCCGGGGGCCGAACACTGAAGCTTTCTTT.

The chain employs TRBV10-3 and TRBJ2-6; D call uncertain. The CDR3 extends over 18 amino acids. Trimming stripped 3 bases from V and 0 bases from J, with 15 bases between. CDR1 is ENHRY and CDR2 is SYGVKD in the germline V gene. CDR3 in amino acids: CAISDPTKSGSGANVLTF. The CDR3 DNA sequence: TGTGCCATCAGTGATCCCACCAAGTCCGGCTCTGGGGCCAACGTCCTGACTTTC.

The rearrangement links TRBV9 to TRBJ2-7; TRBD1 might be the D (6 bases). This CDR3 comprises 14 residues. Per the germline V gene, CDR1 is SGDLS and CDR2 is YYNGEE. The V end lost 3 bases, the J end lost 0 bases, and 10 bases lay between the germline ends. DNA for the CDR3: TGTGCCAGCAGCGACGGGACAAACTCCTACGAGCAGTACTTC. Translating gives CASSDGTNSYEQYF.

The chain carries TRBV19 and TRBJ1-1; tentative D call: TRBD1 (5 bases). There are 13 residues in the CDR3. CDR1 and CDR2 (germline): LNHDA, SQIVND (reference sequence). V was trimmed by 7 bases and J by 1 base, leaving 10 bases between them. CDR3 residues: CASNTGGNTEAFF. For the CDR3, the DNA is TGTGCCAGTAATACGGGGGGGAACACTGAAGCTTTCTTT.

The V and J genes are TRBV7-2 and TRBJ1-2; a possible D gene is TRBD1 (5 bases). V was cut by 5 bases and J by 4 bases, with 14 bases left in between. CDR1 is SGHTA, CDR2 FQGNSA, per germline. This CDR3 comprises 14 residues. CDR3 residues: CASSPGATPYGYTF. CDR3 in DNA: TGTGCCAGCAGCCCTGGGGCGACCCCCTATGGCTACACCTTC.

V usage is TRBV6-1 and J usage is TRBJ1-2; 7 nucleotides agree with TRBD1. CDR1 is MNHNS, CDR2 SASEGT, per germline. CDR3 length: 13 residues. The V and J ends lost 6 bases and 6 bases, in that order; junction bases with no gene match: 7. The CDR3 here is CASRYYTGDGYTF. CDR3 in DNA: TGTGCCAGCAGGTACTACACAGGGGATGGCTACACCTTC.

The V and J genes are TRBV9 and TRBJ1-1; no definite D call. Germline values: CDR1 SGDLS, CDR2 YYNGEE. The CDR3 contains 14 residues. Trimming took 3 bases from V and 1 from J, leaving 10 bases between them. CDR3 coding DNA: TGTGCCAGCAGCGCCCCGGGGAGGAACACTGAAGCTTTCTTT. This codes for CASSAPGRNTEAFF. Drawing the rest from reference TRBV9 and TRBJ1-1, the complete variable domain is DSGVTQTPKHLITATGQRVTLRCSPRSGDLSVYWYQQSLDQGLQFLIQYYNGEERAKGNILERFSAQQFPDLHSELNLSSLELGDSALYFCASSAPGRNTEAFFGQGTRLTVV.

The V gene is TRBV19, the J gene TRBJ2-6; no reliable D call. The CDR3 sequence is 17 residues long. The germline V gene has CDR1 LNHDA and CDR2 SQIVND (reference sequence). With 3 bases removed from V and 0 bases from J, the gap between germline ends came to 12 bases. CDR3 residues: CASSMPGKSSGANVLTF. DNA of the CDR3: TGTGCCAGTAGTATGCCGGGTAAAAGCTCTGGGGCCAACGTCCTGACTTTC.

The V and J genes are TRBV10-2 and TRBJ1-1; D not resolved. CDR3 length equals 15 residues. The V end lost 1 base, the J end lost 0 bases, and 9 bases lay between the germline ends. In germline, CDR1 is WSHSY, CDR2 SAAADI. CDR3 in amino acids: CASSEWDGMNTEAFF. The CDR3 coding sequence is TGCGCCAGCAGTGAGTGGGATGGTATGAACACTGAAGCTTTCTTT.

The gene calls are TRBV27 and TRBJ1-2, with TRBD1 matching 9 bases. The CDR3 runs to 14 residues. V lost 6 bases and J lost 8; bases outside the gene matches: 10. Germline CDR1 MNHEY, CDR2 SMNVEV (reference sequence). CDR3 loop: CASSQDRGGPGYTF. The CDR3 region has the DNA TGTGCCAGCAGCCAAGACAGGGGGGGGCCAGGCTACACCTTC.

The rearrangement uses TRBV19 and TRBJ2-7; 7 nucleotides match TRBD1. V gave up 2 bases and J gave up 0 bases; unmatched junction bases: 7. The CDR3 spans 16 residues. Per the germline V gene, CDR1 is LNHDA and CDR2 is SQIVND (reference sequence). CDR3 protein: CASSISVTGRSYEQYF. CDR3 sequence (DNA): TGTGCCAGTAGTATATCGGTGACAGGGCGCTCCTACGAGCAGTACTTC.

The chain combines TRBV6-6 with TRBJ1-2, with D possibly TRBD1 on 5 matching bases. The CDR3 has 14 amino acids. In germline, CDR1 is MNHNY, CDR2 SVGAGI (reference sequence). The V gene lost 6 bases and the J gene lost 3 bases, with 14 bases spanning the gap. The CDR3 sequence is CASRDEGPDYGYTF. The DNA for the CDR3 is TGTGCCAGCAGAGACGAGGGGCCCGACTATGGCTACACCTTC.

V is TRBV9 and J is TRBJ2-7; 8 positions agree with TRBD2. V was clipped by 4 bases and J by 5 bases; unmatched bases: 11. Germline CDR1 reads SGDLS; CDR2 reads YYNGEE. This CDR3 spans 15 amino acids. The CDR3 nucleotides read TGTGCCAGCAGCTCCCCGGGGGGGGAGGGTGACGAGCAGTACTTC. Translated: CASSSPGGEGDEQYF. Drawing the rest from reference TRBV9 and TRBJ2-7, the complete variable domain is DSGVTQTPKHLITATGQRVTLRCSPRSGDLSVYWYQQSLDQGLQFLIQYYNGEERAKGNILERFSAQQFPDLHSELNLSSLELGDSALYFCASSSPGGEGDEQYFGPGTRLTVT.

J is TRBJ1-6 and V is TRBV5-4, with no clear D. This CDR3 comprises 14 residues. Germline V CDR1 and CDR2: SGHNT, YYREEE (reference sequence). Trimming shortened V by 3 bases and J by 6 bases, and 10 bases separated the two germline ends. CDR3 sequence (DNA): TGTGCCAGCAGCTGGGATCCCATTAATTCACCCCTCCACTTT. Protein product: CASSWDPINSPLHF.

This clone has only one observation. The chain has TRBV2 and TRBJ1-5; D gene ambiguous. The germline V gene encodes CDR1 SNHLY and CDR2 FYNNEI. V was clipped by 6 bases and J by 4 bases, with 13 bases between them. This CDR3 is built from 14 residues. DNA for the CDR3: TGTGCCAGCAGCTTCGGAAGTCAAAATCAGCCCCAGCATTTT. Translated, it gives CASSFGSQNQPQHF.

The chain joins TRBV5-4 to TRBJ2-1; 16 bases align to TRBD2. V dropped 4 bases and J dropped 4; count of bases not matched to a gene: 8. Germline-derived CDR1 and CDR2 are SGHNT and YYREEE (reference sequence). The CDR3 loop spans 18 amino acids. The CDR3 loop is CASSAGTSGGASYNEQFF. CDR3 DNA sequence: TGTGCCAGCAGCGCCGGGACTAGCGGGGGGGCGTCTTACAATGAGCAGTTCTTC.

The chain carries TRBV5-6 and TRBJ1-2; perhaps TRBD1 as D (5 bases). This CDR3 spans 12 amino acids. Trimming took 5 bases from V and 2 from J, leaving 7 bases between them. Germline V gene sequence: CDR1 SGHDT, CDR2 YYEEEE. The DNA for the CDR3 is TGTGCCAGCAGTCGGGACAACTATGGCTACACCTTC. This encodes CASSRDNYGYTF.

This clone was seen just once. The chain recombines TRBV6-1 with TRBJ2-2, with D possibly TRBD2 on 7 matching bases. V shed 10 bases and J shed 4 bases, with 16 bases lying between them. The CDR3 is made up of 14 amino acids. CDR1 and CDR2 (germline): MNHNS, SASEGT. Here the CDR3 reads CATLGGPATGELFF. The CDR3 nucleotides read TGTGCCACCCTGGGGGGGCCGGCCACCGGGGAGCTGTTTTTT.

CDR3: CASSFSRETEAFF. As DNA, the CDR3 is TGTGCCAGCAGCTTTAGTCGGGAAACTGAAGCTTTCTTT. The V and J genes are TRBV11-2 and TRBJ1-1; D is unresolved. The CDR3 runs 13 residues. V shed 3 bases and J shed 5 bases, with 10 bases lying between them. From germline, CDR1 is SGHAT and CDR2 FQNNGV.

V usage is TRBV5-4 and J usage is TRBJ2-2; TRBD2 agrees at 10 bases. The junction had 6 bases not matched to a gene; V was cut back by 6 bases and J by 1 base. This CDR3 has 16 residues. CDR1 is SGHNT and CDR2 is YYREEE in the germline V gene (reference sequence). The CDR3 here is CASTPERGGNTGELFF. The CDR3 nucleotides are TGTGCCAGCACCCCGGAGCGGGGGGGGAACACCGGGGAGCTGTTTTTT.

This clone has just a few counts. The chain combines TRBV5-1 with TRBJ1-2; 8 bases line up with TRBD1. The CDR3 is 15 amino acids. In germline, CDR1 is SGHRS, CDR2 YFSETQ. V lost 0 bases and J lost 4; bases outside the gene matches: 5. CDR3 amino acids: CASSLDAGGAYGYTF. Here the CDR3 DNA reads TGCGCCAGCAGCTTGGACGCAGGGGGCGCCTATGGCTACACCTTC.